A selection of T cell receptor beta chains follows, all from one sample in a study of cytomegalovirus exposure and HLA in healthy donors. Clones were read by immunoSEQ multiplex PCR, and TCRdb kept only the in-frame ones, dropping some. The table records about 140,000 clones, 80% to 90% of them present only once. The sequenced sample consisted of PBMCs. These receptor sequences come from a woman younger than 45 in good health and CMV-seronegative. Both conserved end residues are part of each CDR3. A D gene is named only where the DNA matches it firmly. Only some rows state a clone size, as once, few, many or a class for expanded clones.

clone size	V gene	J gene	D gene	CDR3 DNA	CDR3 protein
.	TRBV2	TRBJ1-6	.	TGTGCCAGCACCCCTCCAGGGTATGGTAATTCACCCCTCCACTTT	CASTPPGYGNSPLHF
.	TRBV19	TRBJ2-7	TRBD1	TGTGCCAGTAGTATGGGACAGGGGGTGAACGAGCAGTACTTC	CASSMGQGVNEQYF
.	TRBV19	TRBJ2-3	TRBD2	TGTGCCAGTAGTATTGGTAGCGGGGGATTCACAGATACGCAGTATTTT	CASSIGSGGFTDTQYF
.	TRBV5-4	TRBJ1-1	.	TGTGCCAGCAGCTTCGGTAACACTGAAGCTTTCTTT	CASSFGNTEAFF
.	TRBV14	TRBJ2-5	.	TGTGCCAGCAGCCAAGAAGGGCGGGGGCTGGAGACCCAGTACTTC	CASSQEGRGLETQYF
.	TRBV9	TRBJ2-7	TRBD1	TGTGCCAGCAGCTCCGGGACAGTACCCTACGAGCAGTACTTC	CASSSGTVPYEQYF
once	TRBV15	TRBJ2-7	.	TGTGCCACCAGCAGAGGAAGACAGAGGCAGCACTTC	CATSRGRQRQHF
.	TRBV5-1	TRBJ1-2	TRBD1	TGCGCCAGCAGCTCCCAGACAGGGGCCCGTCGCTATGGCTACACCTTC	CASSSQTGARRYGYTF
.	TRBV18	TRBJ1-6	.	TGTGCCAGCTCACCCATAACGGGGGGGCGGAATTCACCCCTCCACTTT	CASSPITGGRNSPLHF
.	TRBV15	TRBJ2-7	TRBD1	TGTGCCACCAGCAGAGCGACAGGGGGTTCCTACGAGCAGTACTTC	CATSRATGGSYEQYF
once	TRBV15	TRBJ2-5	.	TGTGCCACCAGCAGAGAACTGACCGGCGGCAGGACCCAGTACTTC	CATSRELTGGRTQYF
once	TRBV9	TRBJ2-1	.	TGTGCCAGCAGCGTAGGTGGCCGACACCCCTCCTACAATGAGCAGTTCTTC	CASSVGGRHPSYNEQFF
.	TRBV5-4	TRBJ2-3	TRBD1	TGTGCCAGCAGCCCGGACAGGCTCACAGATACGCAGTATTTT	CASSPDRLTDTQYF
.	TRBV6-5	TRBJ1-1	TRBD1	TGTGCCAGCAGTTACTCGAGAGCAGGGGGATACGATGAAGCTTTCTTT	CASSYSRAGGYDEAFF
.	TRBV28	TRBJ1-5	.	TGTGCCAGCAGTTTATCGACCGAGACCGGGAGCATGGGGTCCCAGCATTTT	CASSLSTETGSMGSQHF
.	TRBV19	TRBJ1-6	TRBD1	TGTGCCAGTAGTTCAGGGGACAGGGGTCGATATAATTCACCCCTCCACTTT	CASSSGDRGRYNSPLHF
few	TRBV2	TRBJ1-1	.	TGTGCCAGCTTAATTCGGGGGAACACTGAAGCTTTCTTT	CASLIRGNTEAFF
.	TRBV4-1	TRBJ2-1	TRBD2	TGCGCCAGCAGCCTAACCGGGGGGGCGATGTACAATGAGCAGTTCTTC	CASSLTGGAMYNEQFF
.	TRBV7-2	TRBJ2-5	.	TGTGCCAGCAGCTTAGATGGACAGCGTACGAGGACCCAGTACTTC	CASSLDGQRTRTQYF
.	TRBV20-1	TRBJ2-3	.	TGCAGTGCTTCCCAGGCAGATACGCAGTATTTT	CSASQADTQYF
few	TRBV2	TRBJ2-7	TRBD1	TGTGCCAGCCAAGACAGGGGGGGTAGGGAAGAGCAGTACTTC	CASQDRGGREEQYF
.	TRBV5-1	TRBJ2-7	.	TGCGCCAGCAGGCCAACCGACAGATACGAGCAGTACTTC	CASRPTDRYEQYF
.	TRBV2	TRBJ2-7	.	TGTGCCATGCTCAGCACGGGGAAAGTGGGAATGGGCGAGCAGTACTTC	CAMLSTGKVGMGEQYF
.	TRBV15	TRBJ1-3	TRBD1	TGTGCCACGGTCCGGGGACAGATAGGAAACACCATATATTTT	CATVRGQIGNTIYF
.	TRBV10-3	TRBJ2-7	.	TGTGCCATCAGTGTCCGGGACATCCCCTACGAGCAGTACTTC	CAISVRDIPYEQYF
.	TRBV15	TRBJ2-2	.	TGTGCCACCAGCAGAGATCGTACGGCCGGGGAGCTGTTTTTT	CATSRDRTAGELFF
.	TRBV5-1	TRBJ1-1	TRBD1	TGCGCCAGCAGCCCCCGGACAGGGATGGGAACTGAAGCTTTCTTT	CASSPRTGMGTEAFF
.	TRBV18	TRBJ1-6	TRBD1	TGTGCCAGCTCACCGGGACAGAATTCACCCCTCCACTTT	CASSPGQNSPLHF
.	TRBV13	TRBJ2-1	TRBD1	TGTGCCAGCAGCCTGCCCGGGACAGGGGGTTACAATGAGCAGTTCTTC	CASSLPGTGGYNEQFF
once	TRBV2	TRBJ1-5	.	TGTGCCAGCAGTAGGGGTGATGGTCAGCCCCAGCATTTT	CASSRGDGQPQHF
.	TRBV2	TRBJ2-2	TRBD1	TGTGCCAGCAGCGTACCGGGACAGGGAGCCGGGGAGCTGTTTTTT	CASSVPGQGAGELFF
.	TRBV10-3	TRBJ2-2	TRBD1	TGTGCCATCAGTGGGGGACAGGGGATTAGCGGGGAGCTGTTTTTT	CAISGGQGISGELFF
few	TRBV2	TRBJ1-2	TRBD1	TGTGCCAGCAGTAAACAAGGGCAGGGGGCCACCTTC	CASSKQGQGATF
.	TRBV2	TRBJ2-4	TRBD1	TGTGCCAGCATGGAGGGACAGGTAGCCAAAAACATTCAGTACTTC	CASMEGQVAKNIQYF
.	TRBV11-2	TRBJ2-2	.	TGTGCCAGCAGCAACGCCGGTAGGGGGAGAGGGGAGCTGTTTTTT	CASSNAGRGRGELFF
.	TRBV12-5	TRBJ2-5	TRBD2	TGTGCTAGTGGTTCCGGGTCAGCGGGGGGTCAAGAGACCCAGTACTTC	CASGSGSAGGQETQYF
many	TRBV5-6	TRBJ1-3	.	TGTGCCAGCAGCGCTAGAATCAGTCTCTCTGGAAACACCATATATTTT	CASSARISLSGNTIYF
.	TRBV14	TRBJ2-3	TRBD2	TGTGCCAGCAGCCAATGGAGTGGCGGGGGTCTCACAGATACGCAGTATTTT	CASSQWSGGGLTDTQYF
.	TRBV2	TRBJ2-7	.	TGTGCCAGCAGTGCCAGACAGGCCCGCCGGGAGCAGTACTTC	CASSARQARREQYF
.	TRBV10-3	TRBJ1-6	.	TGTGCCATCAGGGCGACTAGGGGCATCAGGGATTCACCCCTCCACTTT	CAIRATRGIRDSPLHF
.	TRBV28	TRBJ2-5	.	TGTGCCAGCAGTTTTATTATGGTCGGTCAAGAGACCCAGTACTTC	CASSFIMVGQETQYF
.	TRBV4-2	TRBJ2-3	TRBD2	TGTGCCAGCAGCCAAGTTGTCGGGGGGGCCTCAGATACGCAGTATTTT	CASSQVVGGASDTQYF
once	TRBV9	TRBJ2-3	.	TGTGCCAGCAGCTATCTGGGGAGTGCCGATACGCAGTATTTT	CASSYLGSADTQYF
.	TRBV9	TRBJ2-1	TRBD2	TGTGCCAGCAGCGTAGCTAGCGGACACTACAATGAGCAGTTCTTC	CASSVASGHYNEQFF
.	TRBV10-3	TRBJ1-1	TRBD1	TGTGCCATCAGTGATAGGGACAGGGGGAGAGCTGAAGCTTTCTTT	CAISDRDRGRAEAFF
.	TRBV6-5	TRBJ1-3	.	TGTGCCAGCAGCAGAACCTCTGGAAACACCATATATTTT	CASSRTSGNTIYF
.	TRBV5-1	TRBJ2-7	TRBD1	TGCGCCAGCAGCCAACGCAACCTACAGGGGGACGAGCAGTACTTC	CASSQRNLQGDEQYF
.	TRBV10-3	TRBJ2-7	TRBD1	TGTGCCATCAGTGAGAATGGTGAGGAGTCGAGGGACAGGCTCTCCTACGAGCAGTACTTC	CAISENGEESRDRLSYEQYF
.	TRBV4-2	TRBJ2-5	.	TGTGCCAGCAGCCGTAGCCTTGGAGAGACCCAGTACTTC	CASSRSLGETQYF
.	TRBV2	TRBJ2-2	.	TGTGCCAGCAGTGACGGTCTGGCCGGGGAGCTGTTTTTT	CASSDGLAGELFF
.	TRBV11-2	TRBJ2-2	TRBD1	TGTGCCAGCAGCCCGACAGGGGGGACCGGGGAGCTGTTTTTT	CASSPTGGTGELFF
.	TRBV9	TRBJ2-6	.	TGTGCCAGCAGCGCCCTCCCTATTAGTGGTGGGGCCAACGTCCTGACTTTC	CASSALPISGGANVLTF